The 28 T cell receptor beta chains given below trace back to one sample, sequenced in a study of T cell repertoires in cytomegalovirus infection (dated by TCRdb to the late 2010s). No antigen has been identified for these receptors. The run used an Illumina HiSeq 1500. Using fastp trimming at Q25 and MiXCR clonotype assembly, TCRdb reanalyzed the public sequencing data and kept in-frame beta chains. Under each unique CDR3 protein, matching rows form one entry showing the most common genes and DNA. The sample data list around 300,000 distinct CDR3 sequences, and roughly 21% of these were observed just once. Of the sample, approximately 19% is held by the ten largest clones. Reading the label with the study, this specimen's treatment or condition is: in vitro stimulation with specific CMV peptide epitopes to enrich CMV-specific T cells. Here the sequenced sample was cultured PBMCs, taken from culture after CMV antigen stimulation. The receptors come from a human donor in good health (CMV status not recorded). Some clones in this sample may be carry-over from other donors' samples.

Only a few counts were recorded for this clonotype. J is TRBJ1-1 and V is TRBV5-1, with D possibly TRBD1 on 6 matching bases. CDR3 size: 18 residues. Germline V gives CDR1 SGHRS, CDR2 YFSETQ. Trimming removed 4 bases from V and 0 bases from J, with 22 bases in between. The CDR3 here is CASSPGLGAGGMNTEAFF. The DNA of the CDR3 is TGCGCCAGCAGCCCGGGGTTGGGGGCCGGTGGGATGAACACTGAAGCTTTCTTT.

This clonotype was found many times. The gene calls are TRBV7-2 and TRBJ1-6, with no clear D. Trimming removed 1 base at V and 0 bases at J, with 4 bases between. The CDR3 consists of 15 residues. Germline V lookup: CDR1 SGHTA, CDR2 FQGNSA. The chain's CDR3 is CASSLGGSYNSPLHF. The CDR3 bases are TGTGCCAGCAGCTTAGGAGGCTCCTATAATTCACCCCTCCACTTT. The full variable domain, in which reference TRBV7-2 and TRBJ1-6 provide the parts outside the CDR3, is GAGVSQSPSNKVTEKGKDVELRCDPISGHTALYWYRQSLGQGLEFLIYFQGNSAPDKSGLPSDRFSAERTGGSVSTLTIQRTQQEDSAVYLCASSLGGSYNSPLHFGNGTRLTVT.

The rearrangement joins TRBV10-3 to TRBJ2-6, with D uncertain. Germline lookup yields CDR1 ENHRY and CDR2 SYGVKD. V gave up 7 bases and J gave up 1 base, with 14 bases separating them. This CDR3 is 16 amino acids long. CDR3 bases: TGTGCCATCACTGATCATAAGGGTTCTGGGGCCAACGTCCTGACTTTC. Its protein product is CAITDHKGSGANVLTF.

This clonotype was seen a handful of times. V and J are TRBV7-2 and TRBJ1-6, with TRBD1 as a possible D gene (5 bases). Trimming took off 4 bases at V and 9 bases at J, with 22 bases between the two ends. From germline, CDR1 is SGHTA and CDR2 FQGNSA. CDR3 length: 17 residues. The CDR3 region is CASSSPPGRGGGSPLHF. The CDR3, as DNA: TGTGCCAGCAGCTCTCCCCCGGGAAGGGGAGGAGGTTCACCCCTCCACTTT.

This clonotype was found many times. CDR3 coding DNA: TGTGCCAGCAGCTTAAGCCGAGATGGCTACACCTTC. This gives the protein CASSLSRDGYTF. The J gene is TRBJ1-2, the V gene TRBV7-2; D ambiguous. The CDR3 runs 12 residues. The ends were cut back, 2 bases at V and 6 bases at J, with 7 bases in the middle. Germline-derived CDR1 and CDR2 are SGHTA and FQGNSA.

This chain uses TRBV10-3 with TRBJ2-5, with D perhaps TRBD2 (6 bases). The CDR3 consists of 12 residues. With 3 bases removed from V and 5 bases from J, the gap between germline ends came to 7 bases. CDR1 and CDR2 (germline): ENHRY, SYGVKD. The DNA of the CDR3 is TGTGCCATCAGTGATCTAGCGGAGACCCAGTACTTC. Translation gives CAISDLAETQYF.

In this sample, this clonotype turned up many times. The chain joins TRBV7-2 to TRBJ2-1, with TRBD2 matching 7 bases. Germline lookup yields CDR1 SGHTA and CDR2 FQGNSA. This CDR3 spans 15 amino acids. Trimming removed 1 base from V and 4 bases from J; junction bases left unmatched: 4. CDR3 protein: CASSLDEGGYNEQFF. The CDR3 nucleotides are TGTGCCAGCAGCTTAGACGAGGGAGGGTACAATGAGCAGTTCTTC.

The chain employs TRBV6-5 and TRBJ1-4; 7 bases are shared with TRBD1. The J segment lost 2 bases and the V segment lost 5 bases, leaving 2 bases of the junction unmatched. The CDR3 spans 14 residues. Germline CDR1 and CDR2: MNHEY and SVGAGI. CDR3 sequence reads: CASSRDSTNEKLFF. CDR3 DNA sequence: TGTGCCAGCAGTCGGGACAGCACTAATGAAAAACTGTTTTTT.

The chain is built from TRBV7-8 and TRBJ1-5; D remains unclear. Germline CDR1 SGHVS, CDR2 FQNEAQ. V lost 2 bases and J 0 bases, leaving 8 bases between the germline ends. The CDR3 spans 15 residues. CDR3 nucleotide sequence: TGTGCCAGCAGCTTACGATTGGCTAGCAATCAGCCCCAGCATTTT. Protein product: CASSLRLASNQPQHF.

This clonotype was seen repeatedly, ten times or more. This chain links TRBV7-3 with TRBJ2-5, with D maybe TRBD2 (5 bases). CDR3 length equals 13 residues. The ends were cut back, 3 bases at V and 2 bases at J, with 7 bases in the middle. CDR1 is SGHTA, CDR2 FQGTGA, per germline. The CDR3 loop is CASSFGLQETQYF. CDR3 coding DNA: TGTGCCAGCAGCTTCGGACTTCAAGAGACCCAGTACTTC.

This clonotype appeared once. V is TRBV20-1 and J is TRBJ1-5; D gene unclear. Trimming took 1 base from V and 4 from J, leaving 11 bases between them. This CDR3 has 14 amino acids. CDR1 and CDR2 from the germline V gene are DFQATT and SNEGSKA (reference sequence). CDR3 protein: CSARVMTSNQPQHF. The CDR3 DNA is TGCAGTGCTAGAGTGATGACCTCTAATCAGCCCCAGCATTTT.

Ten or more counts support this clonotype. The chain carries TRBV7-2 and TRBJ1-5, with 10 nucleotides matching TRBD1. Germline CDR1 reads SGHTA; CDR2 reads FQGNSA. V lost 4 bases to trimming and J lost 0 bases; unmatched junction nucleotides: 3. The CDR3 sequence is 16 residues long. CDR3 in amino acids: CASSSTGGYSNQPQHF. The DNA of the CDR3 is TGTGCCAGCAGCTCGACAGGGGGCTATAGCAATCAGCCCCAGCATTTT. The full variable domain, completed using reference TRBV7-2 and TRBJ1-5, is GAGVSQSPSNKVTEKGKDVELRCDPISGHTALYWYRQSLGQGLEFLIYFQGNSAPDKSGLPSDRFSAERTGGSVSTLTIQRTQQEDSAVYLCASSSTGGYSNQPQHFGDGTRLSIL.

This clonotype turned up a few times. This chain uses TRBV7-2 with TRBJ2-6, with 8 bases that match TRBD1. The CDR3 spans 19 residues. The germline CDR1 and CDR2 sequences are SGHTA and FQGNSA. Unmatched junction bases numbered 12, after V lost 5 bases and J lost 0 bases. The CDR3 DNA is TGTGCCAGCAGCCTTTCACCGGGACAGGTATTCTCTGGGGCCAACGTCCTGACTTTC. It encodes CASSLSPGQVFSGANVLTF.

A word on this clonotype: An end of the junction differs from the germline gene, which may be a read error. This CDR3 reads CASSGTATGISNEQYF. The CDR3, as DNA: TGTGCCAGCAGCGGGACTGCGACAGGGATCTCCAACGAGCAGTACTTC. The chain couples TRBV9 to TRBJ2-7; 7 bases line up with TRBD1. Germline CDR1 and CDR2: SGDLS and YYNGEE. This CDR3 has 16 residues.

This clonotype turned up a few times. This chain connects TRBV27 to TRBJ1-1; possibly TRBD1 for D (5 bases). Trimming left V 2 bases short and J 8 bases short, with 18 bases between. The CDR3 runs 15 residues. Germline V gives CDR1 MNHEY, CDR2 SMNVEV (reference sequence). For the CDR3, the DNA is TGTGCCAGCAGTTTAGGGGCGGACCCGGAGATCGAAGCTTTCTTT. Translated, it gives CASSLGADPEIEAFF.

J is TRBJ1-4 and V is TRBV5-1; weak D call: TRBD1 (5 bases). The V end was cut by 4 bases, the J end by 3 bases, with 13 bases between. Looked up from germline, CDR1 is SGHRS and CDR2 is YFSETQ. This CDR3 has 15 residues. CDR3 amino acids: CASSQGQGPNEKLFF. CDR3 DNA sequence: TGCGCCAGCAGCCAAGGGCAGGGCCCTAATGAAAAACTGTTTTTT.

The rearrangement uses TRBV29-1 and TRBJ2-3; 8 bases line up with TRBD2. This CDR3 spans 14 amino acids. The junction had 7 bases not matched to a gene; V was cut back by 2 bases and J by 6 bases. In germline, CDR1 is SQVTM, CDR2 ANQGSEA. In DNA, the CDR3 is TGCAGCGTTGAAAGCGGGAGTTCGGAGGATACGCAGTATTTT. Amino acid sequence: CSVESGSSEDTQYF.

The chain combines TRBV7-9 with TRBJ2-7, with a tentative D call TRBD2 (6 bases). The CDR3 has 17 amino acids. V dropped 1 base and J dropped 7 bases, with 23 bases sitting between them. From germline, CDR1 is SEHNR and CDR2 FQNEAQ (reference sequence). CDR3 coding DNA: TGTGCCAGCAGCTTAGTAGGTCAGGGTGTCTACGCGGGGGAGCAGTACGTC. Translation: CASSLVGQGVYAGEQYV.

This clonotype was detected only a few times. The chain joins TRBV18 to TRBJ2-5; D is possibly TRBD2 (6 bases). The CDR3 spans 13 residues. The V end lost 2 bases, the J end lost 5 bases, and 9 bases lay between the germline ends. The germline V gene has CDR1 KGHSH and CDR2 LQKENI. The CDR3 coding sequence is TGTGCCAGCTCACCAGCGGGGAGTGAGACCCAGTACTTC. Encoded protein: CASSPAGSETQYF.

This chain uses TRBV6-6 with TRBJ1-4; 7 nucleotides line up with TRBD1. CDR3 length: 16 amino acids. V dropped 2 bases and J dropped 6; count of bases not matched to a gene: 9. Germline assignment: CDR1 MNHNY and CDR2 SVGAGI (reference sequence). The CDR3 DNA reads TGTGCCAGCAGTTACCCACAGGGGCGTAGAGATGAAAAACTGTTTTTT. This encodes CASSYPQGRRDEKLFF.

J is TRBJ1-2 and V is TRBV11-3; no definite D call. Trimming removed 0 bases from V and 8 bases from J, with 13 bases in between. Germline V gives CDR1 SGHNT, CDR2 YENEEA. The CDR3 runs 14 residues. The CDR3 sequence is CASSLDEIHGGYTF. Written as DNA, the CDR3 is TGTGCCAGCAGCTTAGATGAAATCCACGGAGGCTACACCTTC.

J is TRBJ2-7 and V is TRBV4-1; 7 bases fit TRBD1. Germline V CDR1 and CDR2: MGHRA, YSYEKL. V was pared by 1 base and J by 3 bases, with 15 bases of the junction left unmatched. This CDR3 is built from 18 residues. Here the CDR3 reads CASSQAGQDFASNYEQYF. The CDR3 nucleotides read TGCGCCAGCAGCCAAGCAGGACAGGATTTTGCCTCCAACTACGAGCAGTACTTC.

This clonotype has more than one count but fewer than ten. V usage is TRBV11-1 and J usage is TRBJ2-3; no clear D gene. V was shortened by 1 base and J by 3 bases, with 5 bases between the two germline ends. The CDR3 contains 13 residues. Germline CDR1 SGHAT, CDR2 FQDESV (reference sequence). CDR3 residues: CASSLEWTDTQYF. CDR3 sequence (DNA): TGTGCCAGCAGCTTAGAGTGGACAGATACGCAGTATTTT.

The chain joins TRBV12-5 to TRBJ2-1, with 7 nucleotides matching TRBD2. Germline V lookup: CDR1 LGHNT, CDR2 FRNRAP. J gave up 6 bases and V 2 bases, and 7 bases lay outside the gene matches. This CDR3 is 15 amino acids long. This CDR3 reads CASGLIVTSSNEQFF. DNA of the CDR3: TGTGCTAGTGGTTTGATCGTGACTAGCTCCAATGAGCAGTTCTTC.

This chain joins TRBV20-1 and TRBJ2-1; TRBD2 matches at 7 bases. This CDR3 has 16 residues. CDR1 and CDR2 (germline): DFQATT, SNEGSKA (reference sequence). Germline trimming cut 6 bases from V and 0 bases from J; bases unmatched to any gene: 11. The CDR3 region is CSARRAGGSSYNEQFF. The CDR3 DNA reads as TGCAGTGCCCGCAGGGCGGGCGGGAGCTCCTACAATGAGCAGTTCTTC.

This clonotype was counted only a few times. CDR3 sequence (DNA): TGCAGTGCTAAGACAGGTGATATTGACATTCAGTACTTC. Amino acid sequence: CSAKTGDIDIQYF. The chain uses TRBV20-1 and TRBJ2-4; TRBD1 might be the D (6 bases). Looked up from germline, CDR1 is DFQATT and CDR2 is SNEGSKA (reference sequence). The CDR3 contains 13 residues. V was pared by 4 bases and J by 8 bases, with 15 bases between.

There are many counts of this clonotype. The gene calls are TRBV7-2 and TRBJ1-4; D perhaps matches TRBD1 (5 bases). The germline V gene has CDR1 SGHTA and CDR2 FQGNSA. Deletions cut 5 bases from V and 2 bases from J, with 15 bases between. The CDR3 runs 16 residues. The CDR3 loop is CASSRQGGVTNEKLFF. CDR3 in DNA: TGTGCCAGCAGCCGCCAGGGCGGGGTTACTAATGAAAAACTGTTTTTT.

The CDR3 loop is CASSFSFVAVSTDTQYF. For the CDR3, the DNA is TGTGCCAGCAGCTTCTCCTTCGTAGCGGTTAGCACAGATACGCAGTATTTT. The rearrangement links TRBV11-2 to TRBJ2-3; the D gene is possibly TRBD2 (6 bases). Germline CDR1 is SGHAT and CDR2 is FQNNGV. This CDR3 is built from 17 residues. Trimming removed 3 bases from V and 0 bases from J, with 16 bases in between.